Included here is one T cell receptor beta chain sequence, with context. The data were obtained in a study of shared clonotypes between healthy human individuals. This CDR3 has 14 residues. V trimming: 0 bases; J trimming: 6 bases; junction bases outside the gene matches: 1. Germline loops: CDR1 ENHRY, CDR2 SYGVKD. Sequencing was performed with immunoSEQ multiplex PCR; in TCRdb, only in-frame clones are kept and a portion is missing. This table has about 2 million clones, less than 95% appearing once. Naive CD8 cells were CD45RO-negative, positively selected for CCR7, excluding terminally differentiated effector memory CD45RA+ cells. Donors, healthy HIV-negative adults, lacked recent acute infections or vaccinations.

Sequencing was carried out using naive CD8+ T cells sorted from blood. This clonotype originated in a man between 18 and 35 years old in good health. The chain joins TRBV10-3 to TRBJ1-2, with 10 bases aligning to TRBD1. CDR3 region: CAISESGTGDGYTF. The CDR3 bases are TGTGCCATCAGTGAGTCCGGGACAGGGGATGGCTACACCTTC.